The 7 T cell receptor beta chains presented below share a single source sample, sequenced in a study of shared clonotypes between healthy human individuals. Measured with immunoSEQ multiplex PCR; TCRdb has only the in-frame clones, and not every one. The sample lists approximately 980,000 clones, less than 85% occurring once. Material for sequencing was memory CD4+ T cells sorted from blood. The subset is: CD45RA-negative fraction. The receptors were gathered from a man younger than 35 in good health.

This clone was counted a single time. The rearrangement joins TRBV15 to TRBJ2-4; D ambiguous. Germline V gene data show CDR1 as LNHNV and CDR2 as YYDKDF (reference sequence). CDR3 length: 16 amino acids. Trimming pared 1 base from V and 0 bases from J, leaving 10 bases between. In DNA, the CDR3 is TGTGCCACCAGCAGAGTCTTAGGGTTAGCCAAAAACATTCAGTACTTC. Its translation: CATSRVLGLAKNIQYF. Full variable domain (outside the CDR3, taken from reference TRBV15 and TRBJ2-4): DAMVIQNPRYQVTQFGKPVTLSCSQTLNHNVMYWYQQKSSQAPKLLFHYYDKDFNNEADTPDNFQSRRPNTSFCFLDIRSPGLGDTAMYLCATSRVLGLAKNIQYFGAGTRLSVL.

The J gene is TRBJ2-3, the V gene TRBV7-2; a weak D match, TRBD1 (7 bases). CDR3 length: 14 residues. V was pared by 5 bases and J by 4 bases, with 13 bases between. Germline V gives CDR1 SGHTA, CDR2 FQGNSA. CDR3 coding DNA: TGTGCCAGCAGCCCGGGACAGCGGGCAGATACGCAGTATTTT. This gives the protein CASSPGQRADTQYF. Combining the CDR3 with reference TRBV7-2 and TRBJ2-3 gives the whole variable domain GAGVSQSPSNKVTEKGKDVELRCDPISGHTALYWYRQSLGQGLEFLIYFQGNSAPDKSGLPSDRFSAERTGGSVSTLTIQRTQQEDSAVYLCASSPGQRADTQYFGPGTRLTVL.

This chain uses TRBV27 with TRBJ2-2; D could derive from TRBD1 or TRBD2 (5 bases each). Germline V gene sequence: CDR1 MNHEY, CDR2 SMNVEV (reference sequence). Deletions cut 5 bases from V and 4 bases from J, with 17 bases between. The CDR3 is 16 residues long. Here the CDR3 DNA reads TGTGCCAGCAGTCACCTGGGACCAGAGGGCACCGGGGAGCTGTTTTTT. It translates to CASSHLGPEGTGELFF.

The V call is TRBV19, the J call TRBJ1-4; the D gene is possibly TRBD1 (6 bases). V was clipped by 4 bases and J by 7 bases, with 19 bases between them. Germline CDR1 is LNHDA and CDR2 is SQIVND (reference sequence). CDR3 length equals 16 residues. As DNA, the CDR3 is TGTGCCAGTAGTAAGGTTATCGGGACAAGAGGTGAAAAACTGTTTTTT. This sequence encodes CASSKVIGTRGEKLFF. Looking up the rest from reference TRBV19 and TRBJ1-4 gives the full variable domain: DGGITQSPKYLFRKEGQNVTLSCEQNLNHDAMYWYRQDPGQGLRLIYYSQIVNDFQKGDIAEGYSVSREKKESFPLTVTSAQKNPTAFYLCASSKVIGTRGEKLFFGSGTQLSVL.

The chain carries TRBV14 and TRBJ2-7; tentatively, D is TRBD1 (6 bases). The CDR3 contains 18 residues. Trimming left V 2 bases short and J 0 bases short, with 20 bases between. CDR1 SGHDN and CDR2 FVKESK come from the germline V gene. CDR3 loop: CASSQYRDTSHFSYEQYF. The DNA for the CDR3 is TGTGCCAGCAGCCAATATAGGGACACGTCGCATTTCTCCTACGAGCAGTACTTC.

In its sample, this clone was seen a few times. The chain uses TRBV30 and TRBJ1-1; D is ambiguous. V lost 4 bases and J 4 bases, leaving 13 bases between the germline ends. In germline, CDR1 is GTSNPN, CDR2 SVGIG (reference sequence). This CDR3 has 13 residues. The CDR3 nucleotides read TGTGCCTGGAAGGTAGCGAGTGGCACTGAAGCTTTCTTT. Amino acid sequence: CAWKVASGTEAFF.

The CDR3 bases are TGTGCCAGCAGCTCCCGACAGGGATCAGATGGGACCCAGTACTTC. As protein: CASSSRQGSDGTQYF. This chain connects TRBV7-2 to TRBJ2-5; 7 bases agree with TRBD1. V was pared by 4 bases and J by 7 bases, with 12 bases of the junction left unmatched. The CDR3 sequence is 15 residues long. Germline V CDR1 and CDR2: SGHTA, FQGNSA.